This is a list of T cell receptor beta chains from one sample in a study of blood T cell repertoires in COVID-19. Clones were read by immunoSEQ multiplex PCR, and TCRdb kept only the in-frame ones, dropping some. The sample lists some 250,000 clones, over 75% occurring once. Source material: peripheral blood. These receptors were collected from a woman at least 80 years old with acute or convalescent COVID-19. Both conserved end residues are part of each CDR3.

V: TRBV11-2; J: TRBJ2-5; CDR3: CASSLVPAGGRETQYF
V: TRBV4-2; J: TRBJ2-3; CDR3: CASSPRTSGATDTQYF
V: TRBV5-1; J: TRBJ2-2; CDR3: CASSLGQGLNTGELFF
V: TRBV19; J: TRBJ1-1; CDR3: CASSSWANTEAFF
V: TRBV28; J: TRBJ1-5; CDR3: CASSQTTGVDQPQHF
V: TRBV18; J: TRBJ1-5; CDR3: CASSLTGDGNQPQHF
V: TRBV11-3; J: TRBJ2-5; CDR3: CASSPGWGQGRETQYF
V: TRBV28; J: TRBJ1-6; CDR3: CASSQKNRGSPLHF
V: TRBV15; J: TRBJ2-1; CDR3: CATSRDVGEVNEQFF
V: TRBV1; J: TRBJ2-2; CDR3: CTSSQGTTNTGELFF
V: TRBV7-2; J: TRBJ2-3; CDR3: CASSDPTSGGRSDTQYF
V: TRBV6-1; J: TRBJ2-7; CDR3: CASSEMGTGYEQYF
V: TRBV5-1; J: TRBJ2-7; CDR3: CASSASGGQSSYEQYF